This TCR beta chain was identified during a study of cytomegalovirus exposure and HLA in healthy donors. Study-level results: Specific recognition of CMV antigens was confirmed in vitro for a few chains (all CMV-associated).

The CDR3 sequence is 12 residues long. The V gene's germline CDR1 is SEHNR and CDR2 FQNEAQ (reference sequence). Between the trimmed V and J ends, which lost 5 bases and 2 bases, there was a span of 5 bases. The method was immunoSEQ multiplex PCR; TCRdb's version includes in-frame clones alone and lacks a portion of them. The top ten hold 1.5% to 2% of the sample, which has about 78,000 clones, 90% to 96% seen once. To note about this clone: Its antigen remains unidentified.

This clonotype was sampled from a man between 18 and 29 years old in good health and CMV-seropositive. Sequenced: PBMCs. J is TRBJ2-3 and V is TRBV7-9; D not resolved. Here the CDR3 DNA reads TGTGCCAGCAGCGCCTACACAGATACGCAGTATTTT. Its protein is CASSAYTDTQYF.